This entry is about one TCR beta chain. What it binds is not known. This sample is part of a study of siplizumab effects on memory and regulatory T cells. Around 9.1 x 10^4 TCR templates per sample were sequenced. Assay used: immunoSEQ multiplex PCR; TCRdb lists only in-frame clones, some missing. The profile shows about 50,000 clones, about 90% of them singletons. General study findings and limits: Researchers could map only a minor fraction of alloreactive clones to unstimulated subsets. No naive or memory phenotype could be assigned to roughly 80-95% of proliferating clones. In the presence of siplizumab, alloreactive sequences traceable to unstimulated CD4+ memory cells were significantly reduced.

The CDR3 is 16 amino acids. The V gene end was trimmed by 6 bases and the J gene end by 7 bases; junction bases not matched to a gene: 15. CDR1 is KGHSH and CDR2 is LQKENI in the germline V gene. What was sequenced was naive CD8+ T cells sorted from blood. The chain combines TRBV18 with TRBJ2-1; 7 bases align to TRBD1. The TCR was taken from a human donor in good health. The CDR3 bases are TGTGCCAGCTCGAGGGTACAGGGGATTCATTTGAATGAGCAGTTCTTC. It translates to CASSRVQGIHLNEQFF.